These 31 T cell receptor beta chains came from one sample sequenced in a study of shared clonotypes between healthy human individuals. The assay was immunoSEQ multiplex PCR, and TCRdb's table has in-frame clones only and misses some. The table lists approximately 500,000 clones, about 96% of them singletons. The material sequenced was naive CD4+ T cells sorted from blood. Subset of the sample: CD45RA+ positively selected. Receptors were obtained from a woman aged 25 to 39 in good health.

The chain couples TRBV6-6 to TRBJ2-7, with TRBD1 identical over 10 bases. Germline V gene sequence: CDR1 MNHNY, CDR2 SVGAGI (reference sequence). Trimming cost V 0 bases and J 3 bases; bases outside gene matches: 2. The CDR3 runs 15 residues. CDR3 protein: CASSYSGTGVYEQYF. CDR3 DNA sequence: TGTGCCAGCAGTTACTCCGGGACAGGGGTCTACGAGCAGTACTTC.

The CDR3, as DNA: TGTGCCAGCTCGGGACAGGGTCTTGAAAAACTGTTTTTT. Residues: CASSGQGLEKLFF. The chain couples TRBV2 to TRBJ1-4; 9 bases line up with TRBD1. There are 13 residues in the CDR3. Germline values: CDR1 SNHLY, CDR2 FYNNEI. V gave up 8 bases and J gave up 7 bases; unmatched junction bases: 5.

J is TRBJ1-6 and V is TRBV18; 10 positions match TRBD1. Germline V gene lookup returns CDR1 KGHSH and CDR2 LQKENI. This CDR3 contains 17 residues. Trimming at V came to 6 bases and at J to 6 bases, leaving 11 bases not matched to a gene. The CDR3 nucleotides are TGTGCCAGCTCTGCGACAGGGGGCCTACTGGGTAATTCACCCCTCCACTTT. The encoded protein is CASSATGGLLGNSPLHF. Combining the CDR3 with reference TRBV18 and TRBJ1-6 gives the whole variable domain NAGVMQNPRHLVRRRGQEARLRCSPMKGHSHVYWYRQLPEEGLKFMVYLQKENIIDESGMPKERFSAEFPKEGPSILRIQQVVRGDSAAYFCASSATGGLLGNSPLHFGNGTRLTVT.

The chain joins TRBV10-3 to TRBJ1-4; perhaps TRBD1 as D (6 bases). Per germline, CDR1 ENHRY and CDR2 SYGVKD. Between the trimmed V and J ends, which lost 3 bases and 3 bases, there was a span of 14 bases. The CDR3 is made up of 16 amino acids. The CDR3 spells CAISDKSTGPNEKLFF. Written as DNA, the CDR3 is TGTGCCATCAGTGATAAATCGACAGGACCTAATGAAAAACTGTTTTTT.

CDR3 residues: CASSLSGRATGELFF. CDR3 sequence (DNA): TGTGCCAGCAGTTTAAGCGGGAGGGCCACCGGGGAGCTGTTTTTT. The rearrangement links TRBV28 to TRBJ2-2; TRBD2 agrees at 10 bases. CDR1 MDHEN and CDR2 SYDVKM come from the germline V gene. This CDR3 is 15 amino acids long. The ends lost 2 bases at V and 4 bases at J; junction bases unmatched: 1.

V is TRBV28 and J is TRBJ2-3, with TRBD2 matching over 12 bases. This CDR3 spans 14 amino acids. V lost 6 bases to trimming and J lost 7 bases; unmatched junction nucleotides: 5. CDR1 is MDHEN and CDR2 is SYDVKM in the germline V gene. Written as DNA, the CDR3 is TGTGCCAGCAGACTCCTAGCGGGAGGGTATACGCAGTATTTT. Translating gives CASRLLAGGYTQYF.

This clone occurred once. The chain links TRBV5-6 to TRBJ1-4; 10 bases are a match to TRBD1. The CDR3 runs 14 residues. Germline CDR1 and CDR2: SGHDT and YYEEEE. The junction had 4 bases not matched to a gene; V was cut back by 4 bases and J by 7 bases. CDR3 nucleotide sequence: TGTGCCAGCAGCCTGGGACAGGGGACTGAAAAACTGTTTTTT. Translating it yields CASSLGQGTEKLFF.

The V call is TRBV11-2, the J call TRBJ1-2, with D possibly being TRBD1 (5 bases). V dropped 3 bases and J dropped 6 bases, with 20 bases sitting between them. Looked up from germline, CDR1 is SGHAT and CDR2 is FQNNGV. The CDR3 consists of 16 residues. The CDR3 region has the DNA TGTGCCAGCAGCTTGAACCCAAACGAGGGACTCAATGGCTACACCTTC. Amino acids: CASSLNPNEGLNGYTF.

The rearrangement joins TRBV2 to TRBJ1-6; a weak D match, TRBD1 (5 bases). Germline V gene sequence: CDR1 SNHLY, CDR2 FYNNEI. Trimming took 4 bases from V and 14 from J, leaving 15 bases between them. The CDR3 is 13 residues long. The DNA of the CDR3 is TGTGCCAGCAGTGGGGACGCCTCGATGGCCCTCCACTTT. Amino acid sequence: CASSGDASMALHF.

This rearrangement joins TRBV18 to TRBJ2-1; the match to TRBD2 covers 12 bases. The CDR3 contains 15 residues. In germline, CDR1 is KGHSH, CDR2 LQKENI. The ends lost 4 bases at V and 2 bases at J; junction bases unmatched: 0. The CDR3 region has the DNA TGTGCCAGCTCACGACTAGCGGGAGCCTACAATGAGCAGTTCTTC. It codes for CASSRLAGAYNEQFF.

The CDR3 region is CASSVGGTSGNEQYF. The CDR3 DNA reads TGTGCCAGCAGCGTAGGGGGGACTAGCGGCAACGAGCAGTACTTC. This rearrangement joins TRBV9 to TRBJ2-7; TRBD2 aligns across 11 bases. V dropped 0 bases and J dropped 5; count of bases not matched to a gene: 4. This CDR3 has 15 residues. Looked up from germline, CDR1 is SGDLS and CDR2 is YYNGEE. The entire variable domain, with the rest obtained from reference TRBV9 and TRBJ2-7, is as follows: DSGVTQTPKHLITATGQRVTLRCSPRSGDLSVYWYQQSLDQGLQFLIQYYNGEERAKGNILERFSAQQFPDLHSELNLSSLELGDSALYFCASSVGGTSGNEQYFGPGTRLTVT.

The genes are TRBV4-2 and TRBJ2-1; either TRBD1 or TRBD2 may fit D (5 bases each). CDR3 length equals 12 residues. The V gene lost 3 bases and the J gene lost 10 bases, with 10 bases spanning the gap. Looked up from germline, CDR1 is LGHNA and CDR2 is YNFKEQ. CDR3 amino acids: CASSQRGTEQFF. CDR3 nucleotide sequence: TGTGCCAGCAGCCAGAGGGGAACCGAGCAGTTCTTC.

The V gene is TRBV9, the J gene TRBJ1-2, with D hard to call. Germline CDR1 reads SGDLS; CDR2 reads YYNGEE. The CDR3 extends over 16 amino acids. Trimming pared 0 bases from V and 6 bases from J, leaving 18 bases between. CDR3 amino acids: CASSVEYQSPRDGYTF. The CDR3, as DNA: TGTGCCAGCAGCGTAGAATATCAAAGTCCGAGGGATGGCTACACCTTC.

The rearrangement links TRBV5-5 to TRBJ2-7; 10 positions agree with TRBD2. Looked up from germline, CDR1 is SGHKS and CDR2 is YYEKEE (reference sequence). J lost 7 bases, V lost 1 base, and 2 bases had no gene match. This CDR3 comprises 13 residues. CDR3 coding DNA: TGTGCCAGCAGCTTGATAGCGGGAGGTGAGCAGTACTTC. Residues: CASSLIAGGEQYF.

The chain joins TRBV7-8 to TRBJ2-7; D unclear. The CDR3 sequence is 11 residues long. CDR1 and CDR2 (germline): SGHVS, FQNEAQ. Trimming shortened V by 4 bases and J by 10 bases, and 11 bases separated the two germline ends. DNA for the CDR3: TGTGCCAGCAGCTCCTTACGATTTCAGTACTTC. It codes for CASSSLRFQYF. Combining the CDR3 with reference TRBV7-8 and TRBJ2-7 gives the whole variable domain GAGVSQSPRYKVAKRGQDVALRCDPISGHVSLFWYQQALGQGPEFLTYFQNEAQLDKSGLPSDRFFAERPEGSVSTLKIQRTQQEDSAVYLCASSSLRFQYFGPGTRLTVT.

The V gene is TRBV21-1, the J gene TRBJ1-1; the D call TRBD1 from the table was never checked on the DNA. TRBV21-1 represents a pseudogene. The CDR3 consists of 14 residues. CDR3: CASSLGTGETEAFF. CDR3 DNA: TGTGCCAGCAGCCTTGGGACAGGGGAAACTGAAGCTTTCTTT.

The chain recombines TRBV19 with TRBJ1-5; 7 bases match TRBD1. In germline, CDR1 is LNHDA, CDR2 SQIVND (reference sequence). V was pared by 2 bases and J by 3 bases, with 4 bases of the junction left unmatched. CDR3 length equals 15 residues. The CDR3 region has the DNA TGTGCCAGTAGTATACGGGGGACAGACAATCAGCCCCAGCATTTT. This encodes CASSIRGTDNQPQHF.

The V call is TRBV2, the J call TRBJ2-1; perhaps D is TRBD1 or TRBD2 (5 bases each). The CDR3 extends over 14 amino acids. Germline values: CDR1 SNHLY, CDR2 FYNNEI. Trimming took 7 bases from V and 6 from J, leaving 16 bases between them. The CDR3 bases are TGTGCCAGCACGAGGGCTCAGGGTAGCAATGAGCAGTTCTTC. Encoded protein: CASTRAQGSNEQFF.

The CDR3 sequence: CASSRTASYNEQFF. The CDR3 nucleotides read TGTGCCAGCAGTCGGACAGCCTCCTACAATGAGCAGTTCTTC. The chain is built from TRBV6-5 and TRBJ2-1; the D gene is possibly TRBD1 (6 bases). CDR1 and CDR2 (germline): MNHEY, SVGAGI. The length of the CDR3 is 14 residues. Trimming cost V 5 bases and J 0 bases, with 8 bases left between them.

A note on this clone: Other DNA sequences from this sample encode an identical CDR3 as well. V is TRBV9 and J is TRBJ2-1; 13 positions match TRBD2. The CDR3 covers 18 residues. J was trimmed by 0 bases and V by 0 bases; bases with no gene match: 3. Per germline, CDR1 SGDLS and CDR2 YYNGEE. CDR3 in DNA: TGTGCCAGCAGCGTAGGTGGGACTAGCGGGATCTCCTACAATGAGCAGTTCTTC. Its protein is CASSVGGTSGISYNEQFF.

This chain connects TRBV18 to TRBJ2-1, with D possibly being TRBD2 (5 bases). This CDR3 spans 15 amino acids. From germline, CDR1 is KGHSH and CDR2 LQKENI. V was pared by 6 bases and J by 0 bases, with 12 bases between. This chain's CDR3 is CASSGVESSYNEQFF. DNA for the CDR3: TGTGCCAGCTCCGGGGTTGAGAGCTCCTACAATGAGCAGTTCTTC.

The gene calls are TRBV28 and TRBJ2-3, with D possibly TRBD2 on 5 matching bases. V was shortened by 8 bases and J by 3 bases, with 9 bases between the two germline ends. The length of the CDR3 is 12 residues. Germline V CDR1 and CDR2: MDHEN, SYDVKM. CDR3 in amino acids: CASLSGTDTQYF. The CDR3 DNA sequence: TGTGCCAGCCTCTCGGGGACAGATACGCAGTATTTT.

This rearrangement joins TRBV5-4 to TRBJ2-1, with D maybe TRBD2 (6 bases). From germline, CDR1 is SGHNT and CDR2 YYREEE (reference sequence). V shed 0 bases and J shed 6 bases, with 16 bases lying between them. The CDR3 totals 16 residues. DNA for the CDR3: TGTGCCAGCAGCTTGGCTTCGGGACTGCTGATCAATGAGCAGTTCTTC. It specifies CASSLASGLLINEQFF.

The chain couples TRBV7-6 to TRBJ1-5, with TRBD1 matching over 8 bases. The CDR3 length is 15 residues. From germline, CDR1 is SGHVS and CDR2 FNYEAQ. Trimming removed 3 bases from V and 5 bases from J; junction bases left unmatched: 6. CDR3 bases: TGTGCCAGCAGCTTCGGACAGGGATTGGATCAGCCCCAGCATTTT. This codes for CASSFGQGLDQPQHF.

This chain uses TRBV28 with TRBJ1-2, with D hard to call. V was pared by 7 bases and J by 4 bases, with 19 bases between. This CDR3 has 15 residues. Germline V gene data show CDR1 as MDHEN and CDR2 as SYDVKM. The CDR3 sequence is CASTSLGGGSYGYTF. As DNA, the CDR3 is TGTGCCAGCACCTCCCTTGGAGGAGGCAGCTATGGCTACACCTTC.

This clone was picked up one time. The rearrangement joins TRBV4-2 to TRBJ1-5; TRBD1 might be the D (5 bases). Germline V gene data show CDR1 as LGHNA and CDR2 as YNFKEQ. This CDR3 is built from 16 residues. Trimming removed 3 bases at V and 0 bases at J, with 12 bases between. CDR3 loop: CASSHTTVHSNQPQHF. CDR3 in DNA: TGTGCCAGCAGCCACACGACAGTCCATAGCAATCAGCCCCAGCATTTT.

The chain combines TRBV6-1 with TRBJ2-3; possibly TRBD2 for D (6 bases). V lost 8 bases to trimming and J lost 2 bases, with 14 bases between them. Looked up from germline, CDR1 is MNHNS and CDR2 is SASEGT. This CDR3 comprises 14 residues. As DNA, the CDR3 is TGTGCCAGCCGGTGGGACTCGACCACAGATACGCAGTATTTT. This gives the protein CASRWDSTTDTQYF.

J is TRBJ2-5 and V is TRBV27; D is uncertain. Germline V gene lookup returns CDR1 MNHEY and CDR2 SMNVEV (reference sequence). V lost 6 bases to trimming and J lost 4 bases, with 12 bases between them. This CDR3 contains 13 residues. The CDR3 DNA reads TGTGCCAGCAGGTCCAGCGTCGCAGAGACCCAGTACTTC. This gives the protein CASRSSVAETQYF.

This clone was counted a single time. The chain couples TRBV7-3 to TRBJ2-1; 7 positions agree with TRBD2. Germline lookup yields CDR1 SGHTA and CDR2 FQGTGA. This CDR3 contains 14 residues. With V trimmed by 1 base and J by 3 bases, 0 bases remained unmatched. CDR3 in DNA: TGTGCCAGCAGCTTAAGGGGGGGCTACAATGAGCAGTTCTTC. Translation: CASSLRGGYNEQFF.

The chain employs TRBV27 and TRBJ1-1, with a possible D match to TRBD1 (5 bases). The germline V and J ends were trimmed by 8 bases and 5 bases, with 21 bases remaining between them. The germline V gene encodes CDR1 MNHEY and CDR2 SMNVEV (reference sequence). This CDR3 region has 15 residues. DNA for the CDR3: TGTGCCAGCGGAAATCCGGCGTCTGGGGGGACTGAAGCTTTCTTT. It is translated as CASGNPASGGTEAFF.

V gene TRBV27 combines with J gene TRBJ1-1; D unresolved. The CDR3 spans 13 residues. In germline, CDR1 is MNHEY, CDR2 SMNVEV (reference sequence). Trimming stripped 7 bases from V and 3 bases from J, with 12 bases between. The CDR3 DNA sequence: TGTGCCAGCATGGGCATAGGAGACACTGAAGCTTTCTTT. Translated, it gives CASMGIGDTEAFF.